This T cell receptor (beta chain) was sequenced during a study of T cell responses to AZD1222 COVID-19 vaccine (dated by TCRdb to the early 2020s). Some background on the complete study: A total of about 250 trial participants underwent TCR sequencing, of whom more than 200 had received two doses of AZD1222 and around 25 had received two doses of the MenACWY control vaccine. Trial participants were enrolled by age into 18-55, 56-69 and 70-plus year subgroups, with roughly 160, 29 and 62 TCR-sequenced participants respectively.

This clone was counted a few times. It has no known antigen specificity. No much larger clonotype is one base removed from it; base qualities were not supplied. General findings and caveats noted by the study authors: Vaccine-associated CD4 TCRs spanned the whole spike protein, with dominant responses in regions 160-218 and 743-854. Because no day 14 peak-response samples were available, the repertoires could be characterized only after the peak T cell response. Most participants were white British and females outnumbered males, and the authors suggested that clonal diversity may have been underestimated. Only six AZD1222 recipients were SARS-CoV-2 seropositive at baseline, limiting conclusions about previously exposed vaccinees. The 56-69-year group was small, and its depth increase did not reach significance, likely because of low power. After two AZD1222 doses, both the breadth and the depth of spike-specific TCRs were significantly higher than at day 0 and than in MenACWY recipients. Reportedly, almost half of the unique spike-specific TCRs recognized epitopes lying outside the regions that are mutated in the B.1.351 and B.1.1.7 variants.

In light of the paper, this sample's time point label describes: about 28 days (+/-7) after the second vaccine dose. AZD1222 recipients with second doses at about 4 weeks or about 12 weeks were pooled, because spike-specific TCR depth and breadth did not differ between schedules. The vaccinee samples were drawn from two UK trials, COV001 and COV002, one of which was a single-blind randomized controlled phase 2/3 trial testing AZD1222 (ChAdOx1 nCoV-19) in healthy adults. Trial participant PBMC samples were collected at day 0 and day 28 after the second dose for TCRbeta chain sequencing. From the germline V gene, CDR1 is SGHAT and CDR2 is FQNNGV. Reading from cysteine to phenylalanine, the CDR3 counts 13 amino acids. Only the CDR3 DNA is retained, 39 bases long and in frame from the first base. V is clipped by 5 bases and J by 3 bases, and the sequence between their germline boundaries is 11 bases long.

The CDR3 regions of human TCRbeta chains were subjected to immunosequencing. Concerning the study's data processing: Repertoire TCRs were matched against a reference library of SARS-CoV-2-specific TCRs generated with the MIRA antigen-specificity platform. Breadth meant the fraction of unique TCRs that were SARS-CoV-2-associated, whereas depth meant the fraction of total T cells that were SARS-CoV-2-associated. Each spike-specific TCR was assigned to its reactive spike region and to a CD4 or CD8 class using the MIRA data. Log10-transformed breadth and depth values were compared by one-way ANOVA with Sidak's multiple comparisons tests. Not all clones reach the TCRdb copy of this immuneACCESS table, which keeps in-frame sequences only. Checked studies attribute under half of the gap to unresolved V genes and leave the rest unexplained. That table is the source of V, J and clone size, and D and trimming were worked out from the DNA. Within this sample are around 190,000 clones, with about 86% of them counted one time only. Together, the top ten hold roughly 11% of the sample.

The clonotype was recovered from an adult who received the AZD1222 COVID-19 vaccine. The V gene is TRBV11-2 and the J gene is TRBJ2-7, with the identity of the D gene unclear. The sequenced sample was peripheral blood, obtained 28 days after the second AZD1222 dose. The sequenced DNA is TGTGCCAGCAGCCGAACAGCCCTCTACGAGCAGTACTTC. Translation gives CASSRTALYEQYF.